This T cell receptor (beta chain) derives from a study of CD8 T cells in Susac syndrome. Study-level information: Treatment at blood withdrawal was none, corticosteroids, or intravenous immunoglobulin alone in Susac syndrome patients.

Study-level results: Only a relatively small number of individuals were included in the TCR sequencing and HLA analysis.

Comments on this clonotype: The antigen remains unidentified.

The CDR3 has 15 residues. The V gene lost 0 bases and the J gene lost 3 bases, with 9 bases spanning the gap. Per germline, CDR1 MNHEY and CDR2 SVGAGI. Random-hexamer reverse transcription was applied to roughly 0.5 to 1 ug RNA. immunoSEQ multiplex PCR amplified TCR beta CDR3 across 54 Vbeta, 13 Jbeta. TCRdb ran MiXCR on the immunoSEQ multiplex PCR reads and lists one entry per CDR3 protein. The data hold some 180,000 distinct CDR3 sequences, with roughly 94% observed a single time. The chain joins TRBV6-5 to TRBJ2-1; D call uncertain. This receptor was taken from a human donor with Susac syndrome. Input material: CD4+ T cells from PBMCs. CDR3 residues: CASSYSMPGYNEQFF. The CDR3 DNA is TGTGCCAGCAGTTACTCGATGCCGGGCTACAATGAGCAGTTCTTC.